This TCR beta chain stems from a study of blood T cell repertoires in COVID-19. The wider study: The origin of the acute and convalescent COVID-19 samples was the United States, Italy and Spain. Nucleic acid was either cDNA or gDNA, and it came from T cells, B-cell-depleted T cells, or PBMCs.

Authors' methods: Cell counts per sample came from amplifying reference gene primers. The table came from immunoSEQ multiplex PCR; TCRdb's copy has only in-frame clones and leaves some out. From that table come the V and J calls and clone size; the DNA was used to work out D and trimming. The table has about 200,000 clones, roughly 89% seen once. The trim removed 5 bases at V and 2 bases at J, leaving 8 bases unmatched. The CDR3 is 17 amino acids. Germline V gives CDR1 PRHDT, CDR2 FYEKMQ (reference sequence). This study enrolled people aged 18 to 89 from 24 US geographic areas. This sequence was found in a woman aged 30 to 39 who had been exposed to COVID-19. The sequencing input was PBMCs or T cells enriched from blood (not recorded which). The chain employs TRBV13 and TRBJ2-5; TRBD2 matches at 13 bases. This CDR3 reads CASSAPRLAGGQETQYF. The CDR3 coding sequence is TGTGCCAGCAGCGCGCCCCGACTAGCGGGGGGACAAGAGACCCAGTACTTC.